The source of this T cell receptor (beta chain) is a study of cytomegalovirus exposure and HLA in healthy donors. Comment on this clone: No antigen is known for it.

General observations from the study: Cytomegalovirus status was reportedly diagnosed by the classifier with high specificity and sensitivity.

The germline gives CDR1 SGDLS, CDR2 YYNGEE. With 0 bases clipped from V and 4 bases from J, the junction kept 7 bases outside the gene matches. The CDR3 loop spans 16 amino acids. Libraries were prepared by immunoSEQ multiplex PCR; TCRdb keeps only in-frame clonotypes and omits some of them. The data contain 250,000 or so clones, 87% of them singletons. This receptor was identified in a man in his late teens or twenties in good health and CMV-seropositive. The sequenced material came from PBMCs. The chain carries TRBV9 and TRBJ2-1, with 7 bases matching TRBD1. The CDR3 region has the DNA TGTGCCAGCAGCGTAGCCGGGACAGAGATGTACAATGAGCAGTTCTTC. It is translated as CASSVAGTEMYNEQFF.